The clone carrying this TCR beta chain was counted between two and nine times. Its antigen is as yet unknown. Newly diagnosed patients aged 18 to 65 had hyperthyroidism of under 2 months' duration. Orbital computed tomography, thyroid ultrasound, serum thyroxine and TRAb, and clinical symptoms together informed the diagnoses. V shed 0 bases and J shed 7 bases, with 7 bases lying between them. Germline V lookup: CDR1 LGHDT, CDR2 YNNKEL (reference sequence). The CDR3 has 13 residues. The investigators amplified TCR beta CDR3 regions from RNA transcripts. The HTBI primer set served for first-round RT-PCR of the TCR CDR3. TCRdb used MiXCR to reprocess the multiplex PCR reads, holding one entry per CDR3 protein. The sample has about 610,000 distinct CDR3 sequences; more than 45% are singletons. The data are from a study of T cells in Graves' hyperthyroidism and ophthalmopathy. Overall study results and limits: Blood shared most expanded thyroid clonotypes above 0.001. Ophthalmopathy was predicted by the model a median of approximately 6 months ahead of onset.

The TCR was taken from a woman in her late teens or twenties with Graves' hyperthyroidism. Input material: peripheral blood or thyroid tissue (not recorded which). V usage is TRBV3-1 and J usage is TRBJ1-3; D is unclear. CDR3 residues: CASSQEGLNTIYF. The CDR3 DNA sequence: TGTGCCAGCAGCCAAGAGGGGTTGAACACCATATATTTT.